This TCR beta chain stems from a study of cytomegalovirus exposure and HLA in healthy donors. On the study more broadly: From donors who were HLA-typed, an early data release held 80 million to 95 million unique TCRs.

This CDR3 spans 15 amino acids. The trim removed 8 bases at V and 2 bases at J, leaving 8 bases unmatched. CDR1 and CDR2 (germline): LGHNT, FRNRAP. Use of 60 Vbeta and 13 Jbeta primers characterized the PCR. Assay: immunoSEQ multiplex PCR; the TCRdb copy retains only in-frame clones and omits some. The sample lists 310,000 or so clones; approximately 90% were seen once. The chain couples TRBV12-5 to TRBJ2-1; TRBD1 agrees at 8 bases. Sequenced input: PBMCs. The TCR originated in a woman aged 18-29 years in good health and CMV-seronegative. The CDR3, as DNA: TGTGCTAGTCCCCGGGGGACAGGTCCCTACAATGAGCAGTTCTTC. Its translation: CASPRGTGPYNEQFF.